The clone carrying this T cell receptor beta chain has only a few counts. What it recognizes is unknown. These data come from a study of blood T cells in healthy people across ages. Combining a sample-barcoded 5' primer with a J-beta primer mix, a second PCR ran for roughly 6 to 11 cycles. TCRdb analysed the 5' RACE reads with MiXCR anew, one entry per CDR3 protein. In the table there are some 700,000 distinct CDR3 sequences, about a fifth of which are singletons. General study findings and limits: More naive CD4+ cells and higher diversity marked long-lived donors relative to aged donors. Per million T cells, the diversity of TCR beta decreased roughly linearly as age advanced.

Trimming left V 4 bases short and J 1 base short, with 11 bases between. Germline V CDR1 and CDR2: SGDLS, YYNGEE. This CDR3 spans 14 amino acids. Every donor contributed roughly 10 milliliters of peripheral blood by blood draw. Every sample gave at least 5 micrograms of total RNA when it was extracted. This chain joins TRBV9 and TRBJ1-1; D possibly corresponds to TRBD1 (6 bases). The sample was blood. This sequence was found in a man between 65 and 85 years old in good health. This CDR3 is CASSFIQGNTEAFF. The CDR3 nucleotides are TGTGCCAGCAGCTTCATACAGGGGAACACTGAAGCTTTCTTT. Using reference TRBV9 and TRBJ1-1 for the parts outside the CDR3, the full variable domain is DSGVTQTPKHLITATGQRVTLRCSPRSGDLSVYWYQQSLDQGLQFLIQYYNGEERAKGNILERFSAQQFPDLHSELNLSSLELGDSALYFCASSFIQGNTEAFFGQGTRLTVV.